The entry below describes one T cell receptor (beta chain). Its antigen is as yet unknown. This specimen belongs to a study of T cell repertoires in cytomegalovirus infection. General study points: In two of eight donors, the top clonotype was HLA-C-restricted CMV-specific.

One entry per CDR3 protein, called by TCRdb with MiXCR from the reads. Here the sample spans 560,000 or so distinct CDR3 sequences, approximately 15% being singletons. Germline trimming cut 1 base from V and 7 bases from J; bases unmatched to any gene: 8. The CDR3 length is 15 residues. V usage is TRBV12-3 or TRBV12-4 and J usage is TRBJ1-2; 8 nucleotides line up with TRBD1. This sequence was found in a human donor in good health (CMV status not recorded). Some clones in this sample may be carry-over from other donors' samples. The source material was CD8+ T cells from PBMCs. The CDR3 nucleotides read TGTGCCAGCAGTTTAGTCGACAGGGGTAAAGCTGGCTACACCTTC. Translation gives CASSLVDRGKAGYTF.